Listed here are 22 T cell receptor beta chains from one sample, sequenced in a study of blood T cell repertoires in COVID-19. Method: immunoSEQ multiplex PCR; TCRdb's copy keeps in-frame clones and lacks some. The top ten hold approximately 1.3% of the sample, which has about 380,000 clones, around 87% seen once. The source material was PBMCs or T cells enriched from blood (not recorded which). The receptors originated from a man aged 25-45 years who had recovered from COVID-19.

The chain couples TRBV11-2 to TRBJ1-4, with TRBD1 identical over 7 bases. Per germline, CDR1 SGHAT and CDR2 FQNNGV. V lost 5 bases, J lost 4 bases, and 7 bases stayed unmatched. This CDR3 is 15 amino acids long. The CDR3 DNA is TGTGCCAGCAGCCCGCGGACAGGAGTTAATGAAAAACTGTTTTTT. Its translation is CASSPRTGVNEKLFF.

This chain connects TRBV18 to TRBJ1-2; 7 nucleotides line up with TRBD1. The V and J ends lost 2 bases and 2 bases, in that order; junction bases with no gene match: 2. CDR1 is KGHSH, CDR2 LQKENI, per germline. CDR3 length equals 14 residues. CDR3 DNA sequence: TGTGCCAGCTCACCATCGGACAGGAACTATGGCTACACCTTC. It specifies CASSPSDRNYGYTF.

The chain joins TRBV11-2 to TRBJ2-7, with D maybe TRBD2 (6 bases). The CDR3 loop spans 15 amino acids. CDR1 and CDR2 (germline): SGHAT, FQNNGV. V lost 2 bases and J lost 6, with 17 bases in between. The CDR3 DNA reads TGTGCCAGCAGCTTACAATACGGGAGTACGAGCGAGCAGTACTTC. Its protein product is CASSLQYGSTSEQYF. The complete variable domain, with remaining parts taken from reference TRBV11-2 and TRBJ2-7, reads EAGVAQSPRYKIIEKRQSVAFWCNPISGHATLYWYQQILGQGPKLLIQFQNNGVVDDSQLPKDRFSAERLKGVDSTLKIQPAKLEDSAVYLCASSLQYGSTSEQYFGPGTRLTVT.

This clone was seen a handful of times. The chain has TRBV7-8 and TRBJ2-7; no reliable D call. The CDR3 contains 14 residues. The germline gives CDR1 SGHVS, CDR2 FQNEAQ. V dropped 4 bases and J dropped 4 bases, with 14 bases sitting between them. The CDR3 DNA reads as TGTGCCAGCAGCTCCTACGTCCGCGCGTACGAGCAGTACTTC. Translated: CASSSYVRAYEQYF.

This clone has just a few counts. The CDR3 is CAWSVSGFYGYTF. The CDR3 DNA reads as TGTGCCTGGAGTGTCTCGGGGTTCTATGGCTACACCTTC. V gene TRBV30 combines with J gene TRBJ1-2; D is uncertain. V was pared by 0 bases and J by 4 bases, with 9 bases between. The CDR3 runs 13 residues. Germline values: CDR1 GTSNPN, CDR2 SVGIG (reference sequence).

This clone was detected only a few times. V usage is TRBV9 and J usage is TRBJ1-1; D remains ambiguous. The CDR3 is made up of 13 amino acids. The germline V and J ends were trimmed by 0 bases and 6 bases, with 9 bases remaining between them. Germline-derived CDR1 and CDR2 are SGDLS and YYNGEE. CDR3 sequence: CASSVVQTSEAFF. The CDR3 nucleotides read TGTGCCAGCAGCGTAGTACAGACCTCTGAAGCTTTCTTT.

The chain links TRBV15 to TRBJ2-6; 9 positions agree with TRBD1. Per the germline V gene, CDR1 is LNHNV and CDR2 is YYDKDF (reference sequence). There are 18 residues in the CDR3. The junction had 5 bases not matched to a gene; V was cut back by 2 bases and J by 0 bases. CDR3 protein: CATSRPGQGFSGANVLTF. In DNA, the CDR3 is TGTGCCACCAGCAGACCGGGACAGGGCTTCTCTGGGGCCAACGTCCTGACTTTC.

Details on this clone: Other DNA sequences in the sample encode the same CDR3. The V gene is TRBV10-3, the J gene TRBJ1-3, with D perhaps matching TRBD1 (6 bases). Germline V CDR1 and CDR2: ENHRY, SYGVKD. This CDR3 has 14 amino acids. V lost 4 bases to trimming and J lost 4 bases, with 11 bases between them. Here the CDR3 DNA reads TGTGCCATCAGTGGGCAGGGGACCGGAAACACCATATATTTT. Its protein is CAISGQGTGNTIYF.

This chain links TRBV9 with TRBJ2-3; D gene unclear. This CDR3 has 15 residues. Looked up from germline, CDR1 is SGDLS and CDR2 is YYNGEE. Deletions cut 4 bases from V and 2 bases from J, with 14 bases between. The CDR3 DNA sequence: TGTGCCAGCAGCCCCGCCCCCAGGTTCACAGATACGCAGTATTTT. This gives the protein CASSPAPRFTDTQYF. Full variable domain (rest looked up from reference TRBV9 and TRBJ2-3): DSGVTQTPKHLITATGQRVTLRCSPRSGDLSVYWYQQSLDQGLQFLIQYYNGEERAKGNILERFSAQQFPDLHSELNLSSLELGDSALYFCASSPAPRFTDTQYFGPGTRLTVL.

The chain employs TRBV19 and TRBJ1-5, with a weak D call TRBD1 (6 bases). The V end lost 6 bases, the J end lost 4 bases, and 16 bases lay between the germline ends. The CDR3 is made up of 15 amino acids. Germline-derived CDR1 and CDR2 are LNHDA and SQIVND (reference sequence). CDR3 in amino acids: CASSLQGRGNQPQHF. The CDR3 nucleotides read TGTGCCAGTAGCCTACAGGGAAGGGGAAATCAGCCCCAGCATTTT.

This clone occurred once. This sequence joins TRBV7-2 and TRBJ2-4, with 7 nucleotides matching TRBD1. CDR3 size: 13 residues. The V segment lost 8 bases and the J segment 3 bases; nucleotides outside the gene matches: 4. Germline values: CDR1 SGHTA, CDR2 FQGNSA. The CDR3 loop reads CASAWDSKNIQYF. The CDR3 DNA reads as TGTGCCAGCGCGTGGGACAGCAAAAACATTCAGTACTTC. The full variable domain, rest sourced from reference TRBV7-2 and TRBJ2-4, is GAGVSQSPSNKVTEKGKDVELRCDPISGHTALYWYRQSLGQGLEFLIYFQGNSAPDKSGLPSDRFSAERTGGSVSTLTIQRTQQEDSAVYLCASAWDSKNIQYFGAGTRLSVL.

CDR3 region: CASSSLKGPQETQYF. CDR3 nucleotide sequence: TGTGCCAGCTCAAGCCTCAAGGGGCCCCAAGAGACCCAGTACTTC. The chain combines TRBV18 with TRBJ2-5; D perhaps matches TRBD1 (5 bases). This CDR3 contains 15 residues. The germline gives CDR1 KGHSH, CDR2 LQKENI. V was pared by 5 bases and J by 1 base, with 14 bases between.

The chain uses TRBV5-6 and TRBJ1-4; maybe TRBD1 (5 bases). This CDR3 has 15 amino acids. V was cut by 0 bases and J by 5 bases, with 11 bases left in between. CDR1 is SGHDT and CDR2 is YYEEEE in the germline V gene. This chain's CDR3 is CASSLAPGQNEKLFF. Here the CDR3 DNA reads TGTGCCAGCAGCTTGGCGCCAGGGCAAAATGAAAAACTGTTTTTT.

The CDR3 sequence: CASSFRLAGETQYF. The CDR3 DNA reads as TGTGCCAGCAGCTTCCGTCTAGCGGGTGAGACCCAGTACTTC. V gene TRBV5-8 combines with J gene TRBJ2-5, with TRBD2 matching over 8 bases. This CDR3 region has 14 residues. CDR1 and CDR2 (germline): SGHTS, YDEGEE. V lost 2 bases, J lost 5 bases, and 5 bases stayed unmatched.

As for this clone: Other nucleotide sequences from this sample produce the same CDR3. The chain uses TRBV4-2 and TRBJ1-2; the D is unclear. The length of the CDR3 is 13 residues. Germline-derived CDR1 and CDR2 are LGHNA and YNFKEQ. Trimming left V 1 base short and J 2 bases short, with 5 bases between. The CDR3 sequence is CASSQGANYGYTF. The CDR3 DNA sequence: TGTGCCAGCAGCCAAGGGGCAAACTATGGCTACACCTTC.

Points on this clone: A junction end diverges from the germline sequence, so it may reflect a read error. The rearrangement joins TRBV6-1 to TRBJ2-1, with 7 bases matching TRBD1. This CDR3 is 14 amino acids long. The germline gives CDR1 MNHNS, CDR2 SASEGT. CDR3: CASREDRATNEQFF. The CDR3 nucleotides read TGTGCCAGCAGGGAAGACAGGGCTACCAATGAGCAGTTCTTC.

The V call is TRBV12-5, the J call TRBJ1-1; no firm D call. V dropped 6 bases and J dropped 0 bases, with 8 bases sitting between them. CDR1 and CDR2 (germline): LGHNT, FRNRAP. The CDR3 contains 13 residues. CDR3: CASGQALNTEAFF. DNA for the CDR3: TGTGCTAGTGGGCAAGCCCTGAACACTGAAGCTTTCTTT.

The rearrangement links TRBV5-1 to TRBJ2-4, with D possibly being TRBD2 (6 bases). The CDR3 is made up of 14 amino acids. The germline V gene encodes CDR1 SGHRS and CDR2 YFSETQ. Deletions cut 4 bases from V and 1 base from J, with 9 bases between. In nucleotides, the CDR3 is TGCGCCAGCAGCCCGGAGGGGGCCAAAAACATTCAGTACTTC. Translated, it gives CASSPEGAKNIQYF.

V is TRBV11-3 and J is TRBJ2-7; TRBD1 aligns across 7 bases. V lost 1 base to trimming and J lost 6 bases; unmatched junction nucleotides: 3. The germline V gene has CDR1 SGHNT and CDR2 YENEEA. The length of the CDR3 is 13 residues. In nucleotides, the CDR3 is TGTGCCAGCAGCTTAGGGGCAGGGGGCGAGCAGTACTTC. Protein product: CASSLGAGGEQYF.

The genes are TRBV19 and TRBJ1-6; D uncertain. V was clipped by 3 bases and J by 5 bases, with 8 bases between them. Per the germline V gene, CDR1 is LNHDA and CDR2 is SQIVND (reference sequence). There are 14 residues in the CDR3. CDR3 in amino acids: CASSISSNNSPLHF. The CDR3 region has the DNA TGTGCCAGTAGTATTAGCAGTAATAATTCACCCCTCCACTTT.

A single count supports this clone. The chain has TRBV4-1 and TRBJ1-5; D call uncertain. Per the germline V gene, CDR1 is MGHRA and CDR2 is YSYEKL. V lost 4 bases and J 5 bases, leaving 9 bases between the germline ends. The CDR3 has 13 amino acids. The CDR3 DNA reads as TGCGCCAGCAGCCCCGGTGGAGATCAGCCCCAGCATTTT. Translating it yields CASSPGGDQPQHF.

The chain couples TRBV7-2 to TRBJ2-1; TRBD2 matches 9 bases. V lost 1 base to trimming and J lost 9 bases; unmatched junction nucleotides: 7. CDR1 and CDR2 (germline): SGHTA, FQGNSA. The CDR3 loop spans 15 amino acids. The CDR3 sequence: CASSLVAGVVSEQFF. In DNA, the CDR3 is TGTGCCAGCAGCTTAGTAGCGGGGGTGGTTAGTGAGCAGTTCTTC.